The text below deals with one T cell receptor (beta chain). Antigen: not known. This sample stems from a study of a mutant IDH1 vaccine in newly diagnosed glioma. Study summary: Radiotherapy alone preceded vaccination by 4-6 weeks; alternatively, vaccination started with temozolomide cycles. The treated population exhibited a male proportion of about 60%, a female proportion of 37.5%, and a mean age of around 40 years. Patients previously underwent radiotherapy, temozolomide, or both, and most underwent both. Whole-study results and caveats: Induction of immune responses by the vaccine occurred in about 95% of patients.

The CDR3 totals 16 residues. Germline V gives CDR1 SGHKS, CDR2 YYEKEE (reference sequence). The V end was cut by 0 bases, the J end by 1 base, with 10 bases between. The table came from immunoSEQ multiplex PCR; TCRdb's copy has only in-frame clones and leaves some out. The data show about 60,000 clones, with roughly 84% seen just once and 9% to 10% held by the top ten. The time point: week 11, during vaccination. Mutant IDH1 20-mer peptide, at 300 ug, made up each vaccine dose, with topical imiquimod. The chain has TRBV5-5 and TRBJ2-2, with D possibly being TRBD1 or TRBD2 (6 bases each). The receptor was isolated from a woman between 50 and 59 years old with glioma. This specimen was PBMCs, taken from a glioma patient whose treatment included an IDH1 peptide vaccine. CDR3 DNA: TGTGCCAGCAGCTTGGGGGGGGCCGGGAACACCGGGGAGCTGTTTTTT. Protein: CASSLGGAGNTGELFF.